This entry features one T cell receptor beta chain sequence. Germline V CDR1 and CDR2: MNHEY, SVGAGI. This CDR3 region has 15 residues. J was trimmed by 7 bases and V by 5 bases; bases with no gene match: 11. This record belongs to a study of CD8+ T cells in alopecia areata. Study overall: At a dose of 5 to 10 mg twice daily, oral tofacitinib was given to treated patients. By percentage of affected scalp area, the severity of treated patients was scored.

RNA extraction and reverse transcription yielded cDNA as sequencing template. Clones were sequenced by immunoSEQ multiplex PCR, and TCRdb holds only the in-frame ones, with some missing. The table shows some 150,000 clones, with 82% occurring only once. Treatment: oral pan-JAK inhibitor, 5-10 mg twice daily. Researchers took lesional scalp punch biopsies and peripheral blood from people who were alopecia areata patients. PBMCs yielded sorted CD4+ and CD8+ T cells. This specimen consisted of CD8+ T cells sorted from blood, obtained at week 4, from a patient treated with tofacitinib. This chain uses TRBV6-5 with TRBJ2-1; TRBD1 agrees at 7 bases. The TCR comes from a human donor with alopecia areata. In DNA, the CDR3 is TGTGCCAGCAGTACAGGGGTCCCCCCCTCTAATGAGCAGTTCTTC. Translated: CASSTGVPPSNEQFF.